This paragraph reports one T cell receptor (beta chain). These data are taken from a study of OX40 agonist ivuxolimab in advanced cancers. Using immunoSEQ multiplex PCR, the repertoire was profiled, and TCRdb retains in-frame clones only, with some absent. The sample consists of 65,000 to 80,000 clones, more than 80% of them appearing once. V shed 5 bases and J shed 1 base, with 7 bases lying between them. The CDR3 has 13 amino acids. Germline V CDR1 and CDR2: SGHTA, FQGTGA. This TCR derives from an adult with an advanced solid tumor such as melanoma, head and neck, liver or kidney cancer. V is TRBV7-3 and J is TRBJ2-3; D is unclear. Sequencing was performed on CD4+ or CD8+ T cells sorted from blood, taken in a trial of the OX40 agonist ivuxolimab. The CDR3 nucleotides read TGTGCCAGCAGCACGGCGGGCACAGATACGCAGTATTTT. The encoded protein is CASSTAGTDTQYF.